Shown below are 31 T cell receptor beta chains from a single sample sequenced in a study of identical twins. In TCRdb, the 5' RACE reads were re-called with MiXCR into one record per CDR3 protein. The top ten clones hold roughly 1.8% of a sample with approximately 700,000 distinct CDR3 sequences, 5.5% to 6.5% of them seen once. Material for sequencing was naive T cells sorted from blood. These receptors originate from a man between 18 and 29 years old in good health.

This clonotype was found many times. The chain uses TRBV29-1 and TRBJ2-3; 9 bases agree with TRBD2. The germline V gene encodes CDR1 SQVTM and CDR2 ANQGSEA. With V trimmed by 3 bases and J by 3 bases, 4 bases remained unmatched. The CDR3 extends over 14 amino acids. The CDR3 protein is CSVELAGTTDTQYF. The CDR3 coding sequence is TGCAGCGTTGAGCTAGCGGGGACAACAGATACGCAGTATTTT.

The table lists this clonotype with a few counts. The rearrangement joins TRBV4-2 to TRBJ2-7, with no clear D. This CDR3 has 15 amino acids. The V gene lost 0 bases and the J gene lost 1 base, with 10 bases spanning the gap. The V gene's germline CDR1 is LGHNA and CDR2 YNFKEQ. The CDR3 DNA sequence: TGTGCCAGCAGCCAAGATCGGCAGAGTTCCTACGAGCAGTACTTC. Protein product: CASSQDRQSSYEQYF.

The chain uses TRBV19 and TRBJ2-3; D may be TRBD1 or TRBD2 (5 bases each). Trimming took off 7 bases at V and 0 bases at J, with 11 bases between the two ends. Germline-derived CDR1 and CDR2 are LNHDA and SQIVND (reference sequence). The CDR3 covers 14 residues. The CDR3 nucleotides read TGTGCCAGTACCCGGGACCCTAGCACAGATACGCAGTATTTT. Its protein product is CASTRDPSTDTQYF.

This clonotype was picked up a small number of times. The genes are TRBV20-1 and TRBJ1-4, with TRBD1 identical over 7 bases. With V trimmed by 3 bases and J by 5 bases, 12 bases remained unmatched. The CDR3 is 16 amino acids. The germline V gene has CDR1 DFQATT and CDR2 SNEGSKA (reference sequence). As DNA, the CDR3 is TGCAGTGCTAGCCGAGGGGTTCGGACAGGCAATGAAAAACTGTTTTTT. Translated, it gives CSASRGVRTGNEKLFF.

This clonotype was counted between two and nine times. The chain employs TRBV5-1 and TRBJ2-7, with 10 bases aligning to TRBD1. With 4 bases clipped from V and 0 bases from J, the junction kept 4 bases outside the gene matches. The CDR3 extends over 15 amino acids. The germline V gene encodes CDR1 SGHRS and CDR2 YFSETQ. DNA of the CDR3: TGCGCCAGCAGCGTGGACAGGGGGATCTCCTACGAGCAGTACTTC. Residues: CASSVDRGISYEQYF.

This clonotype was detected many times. CDR3 sequence: CASSFESSYNEQFF. Here the CDR3 DNA reads TGCGCCAGCAGCTTTGAGAGCTCCTACAATGAGCAGTTCTTC. The chain uses TRBV5-1 and TRBJ2-1, with D unclear. The ends were cut back, 2 bases at V and 0 bases at J, with 6 bases in the middle. Germline loops: CDR1 SGHRS, CDR2 YFSETQ. CDR3 length: 14 amino acids.

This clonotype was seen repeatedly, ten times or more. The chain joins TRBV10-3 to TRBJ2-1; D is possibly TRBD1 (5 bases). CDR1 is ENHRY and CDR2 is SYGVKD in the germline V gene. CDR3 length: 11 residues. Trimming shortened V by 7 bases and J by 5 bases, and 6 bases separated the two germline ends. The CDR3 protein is CAIKGDNEQFF. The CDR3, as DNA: TGTGCCATCAAAGGGGACAATGAGCAGTTCTTC.

CDR3 region: CASSLGGTGSYNEQFF. CDR3 in DNA: TGTGCCAGCAGCTTAGGGGGGACAGGGTCCTACAATGAGCAGTTCTTC. The chain joins TRBV7-9 to TRBJ2-1; TRBD1 aligns across 9 bases. The V segment lost 1 base and the J segment 1 base; nucleotides outside the gene matches: 2. The CDR3 extends over 16 amino acids. The germline V gene has CDR1 SEHNR and CDR2 FQNEAQ (reference sequence).

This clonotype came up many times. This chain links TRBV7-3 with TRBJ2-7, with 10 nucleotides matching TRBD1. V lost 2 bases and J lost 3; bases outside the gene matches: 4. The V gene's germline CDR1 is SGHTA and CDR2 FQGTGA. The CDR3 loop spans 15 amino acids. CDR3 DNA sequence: TGTGCCAGCAGCTTAGGGACAGGGGCCATCTACGAGCAGTACTTC. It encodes CASSLGTGAIYEQYF.

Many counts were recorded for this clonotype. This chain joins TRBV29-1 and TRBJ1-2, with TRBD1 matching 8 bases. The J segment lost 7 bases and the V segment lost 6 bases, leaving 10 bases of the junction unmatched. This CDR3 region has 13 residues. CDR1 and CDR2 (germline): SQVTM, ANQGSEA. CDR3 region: CSVGGQGKGGYTF. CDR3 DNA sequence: TGCAGCGTGGGAGGACAGGGAAAGGGTGGCTACACCTTC. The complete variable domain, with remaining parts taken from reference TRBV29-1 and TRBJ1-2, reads SAVISQKPSRDICQRGTSLTIQCQVDSQVTMMFWYRQQPGQSLTLIATANQGSEATYESGFVIDKFPISRPNLTFSTLTVSNMSPEDSSIYLCSVGGQGKGGYTFGSGTRLTVV.

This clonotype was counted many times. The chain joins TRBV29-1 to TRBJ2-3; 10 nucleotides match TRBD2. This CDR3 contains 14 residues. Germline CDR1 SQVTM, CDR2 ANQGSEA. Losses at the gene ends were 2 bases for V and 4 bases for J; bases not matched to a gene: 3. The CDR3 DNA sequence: TGCAGCGTTGAACTAGCGGGAGTACCAGATACGCAGTATTTT. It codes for CSVELAGVPDTQYF.

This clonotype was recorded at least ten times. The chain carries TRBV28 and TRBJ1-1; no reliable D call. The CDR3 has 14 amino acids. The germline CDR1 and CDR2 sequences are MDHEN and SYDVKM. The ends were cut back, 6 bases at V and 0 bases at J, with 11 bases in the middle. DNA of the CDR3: TGTGCCAGCAGCTTTCCGTTGGTGAACACTGAAGCTTTCTTT. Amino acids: CASSFPLVNTEAFF.

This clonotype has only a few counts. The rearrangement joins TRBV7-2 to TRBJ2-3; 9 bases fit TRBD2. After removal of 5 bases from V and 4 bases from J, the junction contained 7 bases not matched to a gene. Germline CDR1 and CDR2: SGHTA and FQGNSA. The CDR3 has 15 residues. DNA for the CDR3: TGTGCCAGCAGCGCCAAGCGGGAGGTGGCAGATACGCAGTATTTT. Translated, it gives CASSAKREVADTQYF. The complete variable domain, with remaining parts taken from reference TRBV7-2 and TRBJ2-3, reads GAGVSQSPSNKVTEKGKDVELRCDPISGHTALYWYRQSLGQGLEFLIYFQGNSAPDKSGLPSDRFSAERTGGSVSTLTIQRTQQEDSAVYLCASSAKREVADTQYFGPGTRLTVL.

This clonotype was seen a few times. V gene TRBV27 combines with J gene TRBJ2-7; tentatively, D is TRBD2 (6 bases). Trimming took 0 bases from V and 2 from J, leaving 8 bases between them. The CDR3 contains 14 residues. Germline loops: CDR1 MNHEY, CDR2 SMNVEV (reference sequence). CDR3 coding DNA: TGTGCCAGCAGTTTATCGGGGGGAACCTACGAGCAGTACTTC. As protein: CASSLSGGTYEQYF.

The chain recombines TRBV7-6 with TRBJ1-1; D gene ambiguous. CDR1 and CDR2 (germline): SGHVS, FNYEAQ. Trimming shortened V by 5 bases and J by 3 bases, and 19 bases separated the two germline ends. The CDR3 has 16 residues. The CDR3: CASSLENENPYTEAFF. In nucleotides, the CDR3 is TGTGCCAGCAGCCTAGAGAATGAGAACCCCTACACTGAAGCTTTCTTT.

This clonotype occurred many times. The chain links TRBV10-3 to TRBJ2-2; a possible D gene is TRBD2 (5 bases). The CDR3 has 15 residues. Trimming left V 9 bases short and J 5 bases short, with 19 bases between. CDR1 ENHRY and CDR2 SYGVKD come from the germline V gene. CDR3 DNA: TGTGCCATAGGAGCGGCTATCCTAGAAACCGGGGAGCTGTTTTTT. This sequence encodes CAIGAAILETGELFF.

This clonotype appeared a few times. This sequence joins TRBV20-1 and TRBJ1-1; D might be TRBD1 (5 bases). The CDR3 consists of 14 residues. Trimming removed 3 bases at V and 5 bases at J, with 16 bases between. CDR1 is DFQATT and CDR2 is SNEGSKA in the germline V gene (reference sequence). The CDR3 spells CSASIRVYGTEAFF. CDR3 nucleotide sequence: TGCAGTGCTAGCATCAGGGTATATGGTACTGAAGCTTTCTTT.

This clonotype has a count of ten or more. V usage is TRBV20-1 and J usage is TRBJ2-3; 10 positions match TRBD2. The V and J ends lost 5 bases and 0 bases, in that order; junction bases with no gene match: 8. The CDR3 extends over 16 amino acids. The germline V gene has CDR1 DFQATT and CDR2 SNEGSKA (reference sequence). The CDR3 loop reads CSAPAPTSGSTDTQYF. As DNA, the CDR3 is TGCAGTGCTCCAGCCCCGACTAGCGGGAGCACAGATACGCAGTATTTT.

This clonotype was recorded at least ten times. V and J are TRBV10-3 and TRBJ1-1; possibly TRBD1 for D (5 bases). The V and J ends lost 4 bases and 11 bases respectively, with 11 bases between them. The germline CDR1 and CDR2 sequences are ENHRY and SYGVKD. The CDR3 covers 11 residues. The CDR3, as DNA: TGTGCCATCAGTGCGGGGGGAACGGCTTTCTTT. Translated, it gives CAISAGGTAFF.

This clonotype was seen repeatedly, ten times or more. CDR3 protein: CASSLGQGSEQYF. CDR3 coding DNA: TGTGCCAGCAGTTTAGGACAGGGGAGCGAGCAGTACTTC. V is TRBV12-3 or TRBV12-4 and J is TRBJ2-7; TRBD1 aligns across 8 bases. V trimming: 1 base; J trimming: 6 bases; junction bases outside the gene matches: 2. This CDR3 is built from 13 residues.

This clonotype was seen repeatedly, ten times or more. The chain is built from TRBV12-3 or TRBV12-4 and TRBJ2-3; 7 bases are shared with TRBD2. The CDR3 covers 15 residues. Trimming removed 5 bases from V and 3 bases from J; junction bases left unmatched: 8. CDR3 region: CASSPAGEGTDTQYF. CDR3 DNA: TGTGCCAGCAGTCCTGCGGGAGAGGGTACAGATACGCAGTATTTT.

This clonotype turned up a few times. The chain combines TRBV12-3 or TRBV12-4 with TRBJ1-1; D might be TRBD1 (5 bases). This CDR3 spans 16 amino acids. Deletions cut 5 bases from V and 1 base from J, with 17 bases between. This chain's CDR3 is CASSPTPGWGNTEAFF. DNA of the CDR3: TGTGCCAGCAGTCCAACTCCAGGGTGGGGGAACACTGAAGCTTTCTTT.

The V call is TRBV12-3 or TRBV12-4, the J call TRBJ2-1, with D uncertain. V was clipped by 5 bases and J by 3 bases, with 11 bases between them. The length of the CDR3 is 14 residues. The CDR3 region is CASSPTLYYNEQFF. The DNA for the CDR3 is TGTGCCAGCAGTCCTACCCTGTACTACAATGAGCAGTTCTTC.

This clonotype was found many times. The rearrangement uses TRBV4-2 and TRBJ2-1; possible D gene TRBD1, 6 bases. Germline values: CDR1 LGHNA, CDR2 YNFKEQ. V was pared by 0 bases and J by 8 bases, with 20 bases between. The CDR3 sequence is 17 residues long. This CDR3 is CASSQDWGPRTHDEQFF. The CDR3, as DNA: TGTGCCAGCAGCCAAGATTGGGGGCCCAGGACCCATGATGAGCAGTTCTTC.

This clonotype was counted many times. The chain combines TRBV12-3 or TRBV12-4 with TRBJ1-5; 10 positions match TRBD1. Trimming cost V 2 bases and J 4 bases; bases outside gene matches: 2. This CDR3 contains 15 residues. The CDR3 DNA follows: TGTGCCAGCAGTTTAATGGGACAGGGGAATCAGCCCCAGCATTTT. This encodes CASSLMGQGNQPQHF.

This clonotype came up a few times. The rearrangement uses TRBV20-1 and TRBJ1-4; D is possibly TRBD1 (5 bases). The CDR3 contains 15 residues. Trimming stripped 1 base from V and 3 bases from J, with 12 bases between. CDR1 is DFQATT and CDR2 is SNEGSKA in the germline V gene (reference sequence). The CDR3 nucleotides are TGCAGTGCTAGAGCAAAACAGGAGCCTAATGAAAAACTGTTTTTT. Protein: CSARAKQEPNEKLFF.

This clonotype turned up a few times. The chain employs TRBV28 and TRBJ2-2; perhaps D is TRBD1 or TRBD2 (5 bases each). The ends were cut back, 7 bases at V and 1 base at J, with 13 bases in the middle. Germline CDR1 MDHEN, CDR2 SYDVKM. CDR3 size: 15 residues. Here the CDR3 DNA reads TGTGCCAGCAATCCGGGACCCCTGAACACCGGGGAGCTGTTTTTT. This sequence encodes CASNPGPLNTGELFF. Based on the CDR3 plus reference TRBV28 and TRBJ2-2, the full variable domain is DVKVTQSSRYLVKRTGEKVFLECVQDMDHENMFWYRQDPGLGLRLIYFSYDVKMKEKGDIPEGYSVSREKKERFSLILESASTNQTSMYLCASNPGPLNTGELFFGEGSRLTVL.

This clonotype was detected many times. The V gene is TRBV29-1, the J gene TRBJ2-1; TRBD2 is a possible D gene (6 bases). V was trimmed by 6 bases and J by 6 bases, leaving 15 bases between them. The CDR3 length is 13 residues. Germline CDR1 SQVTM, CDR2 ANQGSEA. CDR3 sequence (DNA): TGCAGCGTGGGGACTCTCCTGGGCAATGAGCAGTTCTTC. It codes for CSVGTLLGNEQFF.

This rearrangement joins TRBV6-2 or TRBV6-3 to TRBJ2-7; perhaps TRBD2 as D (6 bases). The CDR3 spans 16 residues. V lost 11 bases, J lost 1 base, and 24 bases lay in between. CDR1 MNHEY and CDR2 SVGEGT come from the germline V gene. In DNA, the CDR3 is TGTGCCGCATCCTGGGGCCCGACTAGTGGATCCTACGAGCAGTACTTC. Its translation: CAASWGPTSGSYEQYF.

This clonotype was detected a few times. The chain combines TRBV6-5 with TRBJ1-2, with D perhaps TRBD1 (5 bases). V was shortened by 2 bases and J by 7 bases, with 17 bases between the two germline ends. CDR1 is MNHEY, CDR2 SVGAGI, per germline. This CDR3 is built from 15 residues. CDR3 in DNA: TGTGCCAGCAGTTACAATCCCGGGGGGGATCCTGGCTACACCTTC. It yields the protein CASSYNPGGDPGYTF.

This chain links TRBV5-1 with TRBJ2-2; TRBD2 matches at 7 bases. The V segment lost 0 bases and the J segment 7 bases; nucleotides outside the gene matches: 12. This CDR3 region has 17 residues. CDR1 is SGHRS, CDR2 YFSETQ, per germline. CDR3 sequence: CASSLGPSGIFSGELFF. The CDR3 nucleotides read TGCGCCAGCAGCTTGGGACCTAGCGGCATCTTCAGCGGGGAGCTGTTTTTT.